This TCR beta chain was profiled in a study of cytomegalovirus exposure and HLA in healthy donors. Study-wide background: A previous analysis identified fewer than 130 million unique TCR beta sequences derived from roughly 180 million T cells.

The CDR3 is made up of 16 amino acids. Between the trimmed V and J ends, which lost 6 bases and 2 bases, there was a span of 19 bases. The V gene's germline CDR1 is LNHDA and CDR2 SQIVND (reference sequence). PCR was performed using 60 Vbeta and 13 Jbeta primers. Method: immunoSEQ multiplex PCR; TCRdb's copy keeps in-frame clones and lacks some. The table records about 82,000 clones, approximately 80% of them present only once. The gene calls are TRBV19 and TRBJ1-2; D may be TRBD1 (5 bases). The TCR sequence derives from a man aged 45 to 65 in good health and CMV-seronegative. Source material: PBMCs. CDR3 nucleotides: TGTGCCAGTAGGCTACGAGGCGGAGGGGCGAACTATGGCTACACCTTC. This translates into CASRLRGGGANYGYTF.